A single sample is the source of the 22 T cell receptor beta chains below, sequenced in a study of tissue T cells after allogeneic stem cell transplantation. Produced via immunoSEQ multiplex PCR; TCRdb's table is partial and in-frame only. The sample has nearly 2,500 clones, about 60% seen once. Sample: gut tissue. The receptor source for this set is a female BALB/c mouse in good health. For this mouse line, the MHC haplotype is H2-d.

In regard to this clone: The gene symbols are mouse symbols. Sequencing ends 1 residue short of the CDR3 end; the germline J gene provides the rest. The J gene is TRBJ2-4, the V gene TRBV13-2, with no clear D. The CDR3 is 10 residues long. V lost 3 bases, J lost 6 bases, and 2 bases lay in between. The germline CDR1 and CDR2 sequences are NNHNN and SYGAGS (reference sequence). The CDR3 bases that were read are TGTGCCAGCGGTGCCAACACCTTGTAC. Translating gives CASGANTLY. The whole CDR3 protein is CASGANTLYF.

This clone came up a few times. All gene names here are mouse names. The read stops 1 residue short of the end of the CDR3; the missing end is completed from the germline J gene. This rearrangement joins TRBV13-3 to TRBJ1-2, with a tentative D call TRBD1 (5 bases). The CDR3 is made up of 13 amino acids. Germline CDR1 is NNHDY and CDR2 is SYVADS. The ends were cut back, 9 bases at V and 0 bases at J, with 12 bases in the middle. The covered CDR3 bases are TGTGCCACCAGACAGACTGCAAACTCCGACTACACC. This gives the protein CATRQTANSDYT. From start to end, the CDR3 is CATRQTANSDYTF.

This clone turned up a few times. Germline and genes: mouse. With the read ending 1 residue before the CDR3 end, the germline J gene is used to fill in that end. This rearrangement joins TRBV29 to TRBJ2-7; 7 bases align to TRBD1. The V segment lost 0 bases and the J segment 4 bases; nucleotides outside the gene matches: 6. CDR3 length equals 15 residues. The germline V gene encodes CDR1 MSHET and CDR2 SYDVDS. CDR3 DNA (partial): TGTGCTAGCAGTTTATCGTTAGGGGACAGATATGAACAGTAC. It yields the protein CASSLSLGDRYEQY. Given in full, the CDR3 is CASSLSLGDRYEQYF. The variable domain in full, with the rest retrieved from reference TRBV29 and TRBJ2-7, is DMKVTQMPRYLIKRMGENVLLECGQDMSHETMYWYRQDPGLGLQLIYISYDVDSNSEGDIPKGYRVSRKKREHFSLILDSAKTNQTSVYFCASSLSLGDRYEQYFGPGTRLTVL.

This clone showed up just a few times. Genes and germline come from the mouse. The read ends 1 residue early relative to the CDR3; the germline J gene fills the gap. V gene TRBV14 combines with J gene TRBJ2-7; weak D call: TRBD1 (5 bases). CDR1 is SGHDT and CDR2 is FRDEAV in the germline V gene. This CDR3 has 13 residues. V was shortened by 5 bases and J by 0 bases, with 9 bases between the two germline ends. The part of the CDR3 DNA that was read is TGTGCCAGCAGCCAAGGGGTCTCCTATGAACAGTAC. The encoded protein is CASSQGVSYEQY. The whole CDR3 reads CASSQGVSYEQYF.

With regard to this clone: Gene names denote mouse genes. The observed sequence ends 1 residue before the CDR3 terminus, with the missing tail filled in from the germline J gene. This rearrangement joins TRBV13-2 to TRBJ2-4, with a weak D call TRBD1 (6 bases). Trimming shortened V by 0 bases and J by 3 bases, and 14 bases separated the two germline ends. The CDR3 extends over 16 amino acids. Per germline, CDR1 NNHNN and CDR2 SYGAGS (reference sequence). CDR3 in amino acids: CASGDAAGDGQNTLYF. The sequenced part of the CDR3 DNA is TGTGCCAGCGGTGATGCAGCAGGGGACGGACAAAACACCTTGTAC.

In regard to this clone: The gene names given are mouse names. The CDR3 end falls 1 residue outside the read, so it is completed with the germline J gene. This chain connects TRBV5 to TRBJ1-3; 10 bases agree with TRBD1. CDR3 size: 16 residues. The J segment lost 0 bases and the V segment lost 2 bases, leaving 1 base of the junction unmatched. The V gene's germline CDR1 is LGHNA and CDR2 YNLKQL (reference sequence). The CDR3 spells CASSQRQGASGNTLYF. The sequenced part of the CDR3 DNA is TGTGCCAGCAGCCAAAGACAGGGGGCTTCTGGAAATACGCTCTAT.

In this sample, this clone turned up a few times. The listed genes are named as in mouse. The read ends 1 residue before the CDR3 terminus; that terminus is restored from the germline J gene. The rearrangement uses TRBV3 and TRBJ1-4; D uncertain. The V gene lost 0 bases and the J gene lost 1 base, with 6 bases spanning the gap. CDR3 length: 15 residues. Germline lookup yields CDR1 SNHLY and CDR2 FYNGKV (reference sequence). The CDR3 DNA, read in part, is TGTGCCAGCAGCTTAGCGAGTCATTCCAACGAAAGATTATTT. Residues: CASSLASHSNERLF. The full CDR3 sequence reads CASSLASHSNERLFF.

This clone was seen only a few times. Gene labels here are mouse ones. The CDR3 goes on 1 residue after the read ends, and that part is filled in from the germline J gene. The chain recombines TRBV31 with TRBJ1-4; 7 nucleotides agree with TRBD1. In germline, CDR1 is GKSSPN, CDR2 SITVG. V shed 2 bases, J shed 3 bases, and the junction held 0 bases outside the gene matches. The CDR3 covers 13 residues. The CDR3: CAWSGQANERLFF. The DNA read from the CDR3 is TGTGCCTGGAGTGGACAGGCCAACGAAAGATTATTT. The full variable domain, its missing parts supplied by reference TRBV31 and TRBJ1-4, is AQTIHQWPVAEIKAVGSPLSLGCTIKGKSSPNLYWYWQATGGTLQQLFYSITVGQVESVVQLNLSASRPKDDQFILSTEKLLLSHSGFYLCAWSGQANERLFFGHGTKLSVL.

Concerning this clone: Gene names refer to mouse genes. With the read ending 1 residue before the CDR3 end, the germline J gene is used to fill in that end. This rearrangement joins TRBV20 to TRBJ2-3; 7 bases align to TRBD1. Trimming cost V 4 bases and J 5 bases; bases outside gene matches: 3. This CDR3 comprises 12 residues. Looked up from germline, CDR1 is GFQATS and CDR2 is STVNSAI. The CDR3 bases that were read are TGTGGTGCTACCAGGGGGTTAGAAACGCTGTAT. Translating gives CGATRGLETLY. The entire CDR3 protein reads CGATRGLETLYF.

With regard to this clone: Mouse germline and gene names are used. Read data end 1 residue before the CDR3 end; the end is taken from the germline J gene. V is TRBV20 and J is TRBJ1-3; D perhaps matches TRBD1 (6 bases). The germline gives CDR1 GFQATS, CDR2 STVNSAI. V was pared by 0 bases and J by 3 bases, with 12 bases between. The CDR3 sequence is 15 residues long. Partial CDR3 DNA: TGTGGTGCTAGGGATGGAGGGGGAGGTGGAAATACGCTCTAT. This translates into CGARDGGGGGNTLY. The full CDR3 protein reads CGARDGGGGGNTLYF.

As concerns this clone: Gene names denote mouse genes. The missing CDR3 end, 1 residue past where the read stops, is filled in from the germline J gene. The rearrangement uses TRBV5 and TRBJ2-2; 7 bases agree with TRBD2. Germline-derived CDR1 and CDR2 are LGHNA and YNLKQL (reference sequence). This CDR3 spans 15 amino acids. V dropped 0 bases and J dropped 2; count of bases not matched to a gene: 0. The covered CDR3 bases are TGTGCCAGCAGCCAAGACTGGGGGAACACCGGGCAGCTCTAC. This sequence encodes CASSQDWGNTGQLY. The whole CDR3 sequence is CASSQDWGNTGQLYF.

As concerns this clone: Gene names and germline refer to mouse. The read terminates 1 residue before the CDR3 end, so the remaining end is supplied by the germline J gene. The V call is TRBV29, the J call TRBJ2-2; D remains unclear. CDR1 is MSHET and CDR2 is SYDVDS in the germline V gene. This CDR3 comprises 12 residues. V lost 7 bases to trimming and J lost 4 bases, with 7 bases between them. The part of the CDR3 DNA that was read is TGTGCTAGCAAAGGTGGCACCGGGCAGCTCTAC. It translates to CASKGGTGQLY. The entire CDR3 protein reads CASKGGTGQLYF.

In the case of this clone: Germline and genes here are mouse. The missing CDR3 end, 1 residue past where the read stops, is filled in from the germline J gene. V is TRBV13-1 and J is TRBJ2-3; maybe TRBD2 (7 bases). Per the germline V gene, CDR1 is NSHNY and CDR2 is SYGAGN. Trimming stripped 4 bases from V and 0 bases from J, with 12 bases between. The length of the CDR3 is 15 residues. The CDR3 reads CASSPLGASAETLYF. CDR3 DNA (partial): TGTGCCAGCAGTCCCCTGGGGGCTAGTGCAGAAACGCTGTAT.

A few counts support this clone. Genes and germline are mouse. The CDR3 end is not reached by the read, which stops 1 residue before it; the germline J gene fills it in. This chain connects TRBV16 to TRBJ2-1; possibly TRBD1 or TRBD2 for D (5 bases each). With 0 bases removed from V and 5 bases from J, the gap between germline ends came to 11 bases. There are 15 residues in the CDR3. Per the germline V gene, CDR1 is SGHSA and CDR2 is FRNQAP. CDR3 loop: CASSLDRGRDAEQFF. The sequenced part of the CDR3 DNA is TGTGCAAGCAGCTTAGATCGGGGGAGGGATGCTGAGCAGTTC. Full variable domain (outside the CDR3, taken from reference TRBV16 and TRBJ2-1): NAGVIQTPRHKVTGKGQEATLWCEPISGHSAVFWYRQTIVQGLEFLTYFRNQAPIDDSGMPKERFSAQMPNQSHSTLKIQSTQPQDSAVYLCASSLDRGRDAEQFFGPGTRLTVL.

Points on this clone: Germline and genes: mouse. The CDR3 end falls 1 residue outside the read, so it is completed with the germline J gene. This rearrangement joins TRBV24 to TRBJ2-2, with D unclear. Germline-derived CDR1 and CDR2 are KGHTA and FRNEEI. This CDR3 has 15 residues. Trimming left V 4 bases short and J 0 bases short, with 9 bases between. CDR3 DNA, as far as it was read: TGTGCCAGCAGTCCTGGACCGGCAAACACCGGGCAGCTCTAC. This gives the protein CASSPGPANTGQLY. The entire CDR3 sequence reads CASSPGPANTGQLYF.

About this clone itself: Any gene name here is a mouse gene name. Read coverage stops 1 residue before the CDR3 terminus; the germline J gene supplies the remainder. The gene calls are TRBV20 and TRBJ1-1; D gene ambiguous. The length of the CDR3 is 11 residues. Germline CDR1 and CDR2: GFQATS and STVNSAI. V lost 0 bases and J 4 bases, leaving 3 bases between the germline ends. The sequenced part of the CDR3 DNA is TGTGGTGCTAGGGATCCCACAGAAGTCTTC. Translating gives CGARDPTEVF. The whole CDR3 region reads CGARDPTEVFF.

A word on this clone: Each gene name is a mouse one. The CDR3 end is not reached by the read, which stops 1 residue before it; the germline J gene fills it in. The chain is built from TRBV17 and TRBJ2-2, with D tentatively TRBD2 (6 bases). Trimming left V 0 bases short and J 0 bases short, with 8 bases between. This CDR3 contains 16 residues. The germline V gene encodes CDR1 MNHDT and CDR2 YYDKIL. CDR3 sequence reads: CASSRDWGANTGQLYF. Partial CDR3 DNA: TGTGCTAGCAGTAGAGACTGGGGAGCAAACACCGGGCAGCTCTAC.

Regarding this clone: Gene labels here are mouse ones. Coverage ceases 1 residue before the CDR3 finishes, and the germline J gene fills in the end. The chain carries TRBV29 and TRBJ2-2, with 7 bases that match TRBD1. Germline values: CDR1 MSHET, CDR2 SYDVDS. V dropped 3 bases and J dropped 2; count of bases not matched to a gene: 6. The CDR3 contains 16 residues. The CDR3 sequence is CASSFTGAKNTGQLYF. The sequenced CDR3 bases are TGTGCTAGCAGTTTCACAGGGGCGAAGAACACCGGGCAGCTCTAC.

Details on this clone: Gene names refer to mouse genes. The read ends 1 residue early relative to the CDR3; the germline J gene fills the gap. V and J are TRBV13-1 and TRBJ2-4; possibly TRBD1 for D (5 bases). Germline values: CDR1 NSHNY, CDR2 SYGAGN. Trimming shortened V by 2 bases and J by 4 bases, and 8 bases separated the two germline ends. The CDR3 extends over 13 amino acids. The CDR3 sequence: CASSEGEKNTLYF. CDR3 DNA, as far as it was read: TGTGCCAGCAGTGAAGGGGAGAAAAACACCTTGTAC.

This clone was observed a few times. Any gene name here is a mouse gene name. The sequenced part of the CDR3 DNA is TGTGCCAGCAGTGATGCCGGCTGGGACTATGAACAGTAC. Its protein is CASSDAGWDYEQY. The whole CDR3 protein is CASSDAGWDYEQYF. The V and J genes are TRBV13-1 and TRBJ2-7, with D possibly TRBD2 on 5 matching bases. The sequenced fragment ends 1 residue before the CDR3 boundary, so the rest is inferred from the germline J gene. The V end was cut by 0 bases, the J end by 3 bases, with 10 bases between. Germline loops: CDR1 NSHNY, CDR2 SYGAGN. The CDR3 length is 14 residues.

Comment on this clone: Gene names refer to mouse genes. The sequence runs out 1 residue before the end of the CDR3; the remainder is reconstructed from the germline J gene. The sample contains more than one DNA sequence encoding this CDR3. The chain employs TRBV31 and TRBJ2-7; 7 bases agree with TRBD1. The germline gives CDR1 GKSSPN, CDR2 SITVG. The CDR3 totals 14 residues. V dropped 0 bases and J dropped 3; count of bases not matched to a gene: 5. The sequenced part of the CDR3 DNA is TGTGCCTGGAGTCTAGTACCAGGGGGCTATGAACAGTAC. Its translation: CAWSLVPGGYEQY. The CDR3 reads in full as CAWSLVPGGYEQYF.

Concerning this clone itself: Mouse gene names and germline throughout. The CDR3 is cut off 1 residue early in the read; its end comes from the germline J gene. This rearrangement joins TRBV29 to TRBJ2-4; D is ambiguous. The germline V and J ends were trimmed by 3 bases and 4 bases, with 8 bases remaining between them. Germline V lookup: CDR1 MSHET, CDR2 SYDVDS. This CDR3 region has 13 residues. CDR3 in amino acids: CASSFGRENTLYF. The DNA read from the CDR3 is TGTGCTAGCAGTTTTGGGAGAGAAAACACCTTGTAC.